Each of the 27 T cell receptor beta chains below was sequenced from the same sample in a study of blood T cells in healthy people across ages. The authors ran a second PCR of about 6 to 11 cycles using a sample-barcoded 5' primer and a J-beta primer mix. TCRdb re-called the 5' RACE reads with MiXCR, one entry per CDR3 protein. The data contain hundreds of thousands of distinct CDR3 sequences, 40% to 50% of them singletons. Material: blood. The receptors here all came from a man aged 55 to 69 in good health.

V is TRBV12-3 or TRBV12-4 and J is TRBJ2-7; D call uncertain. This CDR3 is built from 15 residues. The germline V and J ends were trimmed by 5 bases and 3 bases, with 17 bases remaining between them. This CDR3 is CASSPGSGESYEQYF. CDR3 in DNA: TGTGCCAGCAGTCCGGGCTCCGGAGAGAGCTACGAGCAGTACTTC.

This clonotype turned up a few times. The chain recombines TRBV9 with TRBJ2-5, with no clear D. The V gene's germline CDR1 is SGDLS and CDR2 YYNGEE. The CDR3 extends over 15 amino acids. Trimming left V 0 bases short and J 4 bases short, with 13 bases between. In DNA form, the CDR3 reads TGTGCCAGCAGCGTAGCATTAGGTCTCACAGAGACCCAGTACTTC. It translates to CASSVALGLTETQYF.

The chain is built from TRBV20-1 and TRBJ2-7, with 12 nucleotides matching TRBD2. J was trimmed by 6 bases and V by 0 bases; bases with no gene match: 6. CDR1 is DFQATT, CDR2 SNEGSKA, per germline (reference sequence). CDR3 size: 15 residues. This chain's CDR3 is CSAREGLAGLAEQYF. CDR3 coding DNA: TGCAGTGCTAGAGAGGGACTAGCGGGTCTAGCCGAGCAGTACTTC.

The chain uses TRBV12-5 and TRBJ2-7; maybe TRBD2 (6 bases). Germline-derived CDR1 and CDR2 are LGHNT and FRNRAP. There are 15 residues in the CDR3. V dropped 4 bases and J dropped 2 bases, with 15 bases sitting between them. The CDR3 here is CASGWTAGYPYEQYF. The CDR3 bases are TGTGCTAGTGGTTGGACGGCGGGGTACCCCTACGAGCAGTACTTC.

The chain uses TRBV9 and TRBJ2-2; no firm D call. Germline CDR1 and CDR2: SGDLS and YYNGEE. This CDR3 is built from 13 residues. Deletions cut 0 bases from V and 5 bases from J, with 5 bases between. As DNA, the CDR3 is TGTGCCAGCAGCGTAGGGCCGACCGGGGAGCTGTTTTTT. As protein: CASSVGPTGELFF.

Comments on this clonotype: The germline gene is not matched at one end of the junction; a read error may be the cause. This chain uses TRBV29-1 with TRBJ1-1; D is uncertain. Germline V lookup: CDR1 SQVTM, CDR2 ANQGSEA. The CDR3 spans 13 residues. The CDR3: CSGEPGLNTEAFF. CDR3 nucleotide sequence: TGCAGCGGTGAACCGGGGTTGAACACTGAAGCTTTCTTT.

CDR3 bases: TGCGCCAGCAGCCAGATAAAGACAGGACTAAGCTATGGCTACACCTTC. It yields the protein CASSQIKTGLSYGYTF. The V and J genes are TRBV5-1 and TRBJ1-2; D might be TRBD1 (6 bases). Germline CDR1 and CDR2: SGHRS and YFSETQ. V lost 4 bases and J lost 4, with 20 bases in between. This CDR3 spans 16 amino acids.

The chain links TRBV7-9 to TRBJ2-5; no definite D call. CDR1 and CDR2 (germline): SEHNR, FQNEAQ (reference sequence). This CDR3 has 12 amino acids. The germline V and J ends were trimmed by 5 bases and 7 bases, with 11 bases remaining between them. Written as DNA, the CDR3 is TGTGCCAGCAGCCTCGAGTGGCGGACCCAGTACTTC. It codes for CASSLEWRTQYF.

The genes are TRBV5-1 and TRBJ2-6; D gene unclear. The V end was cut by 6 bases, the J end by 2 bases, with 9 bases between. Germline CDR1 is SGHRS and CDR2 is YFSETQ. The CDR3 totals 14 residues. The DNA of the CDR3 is TGCGCCAGCACCGAAGGGACTGGGGCCAACGTCCTGACTTTC. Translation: CASTEGTGANVLTF.

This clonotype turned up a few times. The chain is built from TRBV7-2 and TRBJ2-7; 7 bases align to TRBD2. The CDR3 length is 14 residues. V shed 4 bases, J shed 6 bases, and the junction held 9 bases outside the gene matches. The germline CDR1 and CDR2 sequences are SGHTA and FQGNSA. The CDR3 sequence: CASSSLRTRSEQYF. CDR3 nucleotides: TGTGCCAGCAGCTCCCTTCGGACTAGGAGCGAGCAGTACTTC.

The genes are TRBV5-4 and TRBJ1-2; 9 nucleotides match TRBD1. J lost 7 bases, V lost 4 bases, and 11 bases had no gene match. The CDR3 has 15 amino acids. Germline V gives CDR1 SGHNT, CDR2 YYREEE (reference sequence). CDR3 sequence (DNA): TGTGCCAGCAGCGTTCAACAGGGGGCATTTTCTGGCTACACCTTC. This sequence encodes CASSVQQGAFSGYTF. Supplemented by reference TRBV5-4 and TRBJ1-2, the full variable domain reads ETGVTQSPTHLIKTRGQQVTLRCSSQSGHNTVSWYQQALGQGPQFIFQYYREEENGRGNFPPRFSGLQFPNYSSELNVNALELDDSALYLCASSVQQGAFSGYTFGSGTRLTVV.

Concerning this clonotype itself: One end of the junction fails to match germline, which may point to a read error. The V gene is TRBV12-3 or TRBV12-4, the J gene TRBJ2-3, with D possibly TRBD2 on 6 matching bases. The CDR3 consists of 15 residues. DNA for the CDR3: TGTGCCAGCAATTTACAAGGACTACGCACAGACACGCAGTATTTT. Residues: CASNLQGLRTDTQYF.

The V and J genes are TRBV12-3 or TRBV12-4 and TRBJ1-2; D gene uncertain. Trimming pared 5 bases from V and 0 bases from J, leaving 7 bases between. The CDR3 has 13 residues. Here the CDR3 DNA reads TGTGCCAGCAGTCCAACATCTAACTATGGCTACACCTTC. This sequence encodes CASSPTSNYGYTF.

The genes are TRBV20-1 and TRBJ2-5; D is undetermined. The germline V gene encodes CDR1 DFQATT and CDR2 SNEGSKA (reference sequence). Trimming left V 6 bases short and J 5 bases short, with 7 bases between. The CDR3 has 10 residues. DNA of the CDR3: TGCAGTGCAAAGTGGGAGACCCAGTACTTC. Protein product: CSAKWETQYF.

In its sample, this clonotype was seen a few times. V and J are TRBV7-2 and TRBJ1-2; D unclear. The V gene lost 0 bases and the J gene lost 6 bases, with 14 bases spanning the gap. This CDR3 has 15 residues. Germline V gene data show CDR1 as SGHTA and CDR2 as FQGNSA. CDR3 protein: CASSLANRVSNGYTF. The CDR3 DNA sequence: TGTGCCAGCAGCTTAGCAAATCGCGTATCCAATGGCTACACCTTC.

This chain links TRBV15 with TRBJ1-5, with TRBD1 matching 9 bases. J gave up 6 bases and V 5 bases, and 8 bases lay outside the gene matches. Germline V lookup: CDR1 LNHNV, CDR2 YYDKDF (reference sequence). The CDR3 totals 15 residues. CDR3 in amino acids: CATSWDRDTVQPQHF. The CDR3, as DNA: TGTGCCACCAGCTGGGACAGGGATACCGTTCAGCCCCAGCATTTT.

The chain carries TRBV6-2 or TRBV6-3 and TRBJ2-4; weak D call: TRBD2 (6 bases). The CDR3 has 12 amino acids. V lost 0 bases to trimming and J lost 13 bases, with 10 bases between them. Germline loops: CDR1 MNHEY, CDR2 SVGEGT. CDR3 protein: CASSYSWGEQYF. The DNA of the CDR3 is TGTGCCAGCAGTTACTCTTGGGGGGAGCAGTACTTC.

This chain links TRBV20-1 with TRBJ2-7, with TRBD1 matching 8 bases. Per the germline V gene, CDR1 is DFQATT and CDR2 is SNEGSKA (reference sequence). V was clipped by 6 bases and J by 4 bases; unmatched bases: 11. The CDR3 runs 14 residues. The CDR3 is CSARLGRGRYEQYF. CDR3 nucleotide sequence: TGCAGTGCCCGCTTGGGCAGGGGGCGGTACGAGCAGTACTTC.

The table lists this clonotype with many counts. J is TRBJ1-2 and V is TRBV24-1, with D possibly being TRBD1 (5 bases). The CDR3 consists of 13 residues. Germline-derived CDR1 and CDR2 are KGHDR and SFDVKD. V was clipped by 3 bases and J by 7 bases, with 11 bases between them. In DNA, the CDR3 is TGTGCCACCAGTGATCCTCAGGGATCTGGCTACACCTTC. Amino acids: CATSDPQGSGYTF.

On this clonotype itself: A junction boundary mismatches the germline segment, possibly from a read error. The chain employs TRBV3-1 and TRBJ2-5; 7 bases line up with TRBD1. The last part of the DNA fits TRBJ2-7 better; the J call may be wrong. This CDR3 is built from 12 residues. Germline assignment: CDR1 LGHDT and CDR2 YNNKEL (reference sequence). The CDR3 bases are TGTACCAGCAGCCAAGCAGGGGGCGAGCAGTACTTC. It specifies CTSSQAGGEQYF.

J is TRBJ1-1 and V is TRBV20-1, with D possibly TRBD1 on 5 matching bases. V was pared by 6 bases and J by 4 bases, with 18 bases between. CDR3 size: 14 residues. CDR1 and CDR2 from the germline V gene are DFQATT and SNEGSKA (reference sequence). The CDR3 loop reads CSAPAFRGGTEAFF. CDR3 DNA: TGCAGTGCGCCAGCGTTTAGGGGAGGCACTGAAGCTTTCTTT.

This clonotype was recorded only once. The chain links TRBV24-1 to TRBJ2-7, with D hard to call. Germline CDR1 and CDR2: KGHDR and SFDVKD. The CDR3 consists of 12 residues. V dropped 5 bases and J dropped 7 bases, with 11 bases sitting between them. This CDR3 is CATSVFGDEQYF. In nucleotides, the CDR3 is TGTGCCACCAGTGTTTTTGGGGATGAGCAGTACTTC.

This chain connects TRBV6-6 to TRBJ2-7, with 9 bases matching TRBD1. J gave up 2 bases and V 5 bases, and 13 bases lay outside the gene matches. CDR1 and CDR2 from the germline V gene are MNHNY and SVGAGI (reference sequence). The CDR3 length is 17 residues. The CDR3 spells CASSPQSGTGPTYEQYF. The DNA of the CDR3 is TGTGCCAGCAGTCCTCAATCGGGGACAGGGCCGACCTACGAGCAGTACTTC.

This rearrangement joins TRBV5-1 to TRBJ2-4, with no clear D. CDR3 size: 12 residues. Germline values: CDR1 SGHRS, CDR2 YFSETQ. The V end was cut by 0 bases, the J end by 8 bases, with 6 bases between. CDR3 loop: CASSLDLDIQYF. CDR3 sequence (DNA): TGCGCCAGCAGCTTGGATTTGGACATTCAGTACTTC.

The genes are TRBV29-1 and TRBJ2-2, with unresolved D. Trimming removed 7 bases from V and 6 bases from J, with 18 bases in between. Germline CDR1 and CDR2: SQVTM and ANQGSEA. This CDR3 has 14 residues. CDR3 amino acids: CSATSRPRAGELFF. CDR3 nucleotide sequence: TGCAGCGCTACCTCCCGGCCCCGCGCCGGGGAGCTGTTTTTT.

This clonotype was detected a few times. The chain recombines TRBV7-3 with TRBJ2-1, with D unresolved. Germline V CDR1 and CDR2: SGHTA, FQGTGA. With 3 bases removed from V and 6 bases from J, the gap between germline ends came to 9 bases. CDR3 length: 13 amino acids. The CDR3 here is CASSFEAINEQFF. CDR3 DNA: TGTGCCAGCAGCTTTGAGGCAATCAATGAGCAGTTCTTC.

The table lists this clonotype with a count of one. CDR3 coding DNA: TGTGCCAGCAGTTTACAGAACAGGGGCAATGAGCAGTTCTTC. This codes for CASSLQNRGNEQFF. J is TRBJ2-1 and V is TRBV27, with 7 bases fitting TRBD1. CDR1 and CDR2 (germline): MNHEY, SMNVEV (reference sequence). The CDR3 sequence is 14 residues long. V lost 2 bases, J lost 6 bases, and 4 bases stayed unmatched.